These 6 T cell receptor beta chains were sequenced from one sample in a study of OX40 agonist ivuxolimab in advanced cancers. Produced via immunoSEQ multiplex PCR; TCRdb's table is partial and in-frame only. The sample yields tens of thousands of clones, about 84% seen once. This material consisted of CD4+ or CD8+ T cells sorted from blood, taken in a trial of the OX40 agonist ivuxolimab. Every receptor here comes from an adult with an advanced solid tumor such as melanoma, head and neck, liver or kidney cancer.

The genes are TRBV15 and TRBJ1-5; D is possibly TRBD1 (5 bases). The CDR3 runs 21 residues. Per the germline V gene, CDR1 is LNHNV and CDR2 is YYDKDF (reference sequence). Trimming took 0 bases from V and 0 from J, leaving 24 bases between them. CDR3 residues: CATSRDESAGLFIYSNQPQHF. The CDR3 DNA follows: TGTGCCACCAGCAGAGATGAATCTGCAGGGCTTTTTATTTATAGCAATCAGCCCCAGCATTTT.

The chain combines TRBV4-3 with TRBJ2-3, with 13 bases identical to TRBD2. The J segment lost 6 bases and the V segment lost 1 base, leaving 7 bases of the junction unmatched. Germline V gene lookup returns CDR1 LGHNA and CDR2 YSLEER. The CDR3 totals 17 residues. The CDR3 region has the DNA TGCGCCAGCAGCCAAGGGACTAGCGGGAGCCGGGGGGATACGCAGTATTTT. This gives the protein CASSQGTSGSRGDTQYF.

The V call is TRBV7-8, the J call TRBJ1-1, with 8 nucleotides matching TRBD1. The CDR3 is 14 amino acids. The trim removed 2 bases at V and 5 bases at J, leaving 4 bases unmatched. CDR1 is SGHVS, CDR2 FQNEAQ, per germline. CDR3 in amino acids: CASSLQGARTEAFF. DNA for the CDR3: TGTGCCAGCAGCTTACAGGGGGCGAGGACTGAAGCTTTCTTT. Looking up the rest from reference TRBV7-8 and TRBJ1-1 gives the full variable domain: GAGVSQSPRYKVAKRGQDVALRCDPISGHVSLFWYQQALGQGPEFLTYFQNEAQLDKSGLPSDRFFAERPEGSVSTLKIQRTQQEDSAVYLCASSLQGARTEAFFGQGTRLTVV.

The chain has TRBV6-1 and TRBJ2-7, with D perhaps being TRBD1 or TRBD2 (7 bases each). The CDR3 is 14 amino acids. Per the germline V gene, CDR1 is MNHNS and CDR2 is SASEGT. The V and J ends lost 6 bases and 0 bases respectively, with 12 bases between them. CDR3 sequence (DNA): TGTGCCAGCAGGGGGAGGGGGCCCTCCTACGAGCAGTACGTC. Amino acid sequence: CASRGRGPSYEQYV.

V is TRBV12-5 and J is TRBJ1-1; 9 bases match TRBD1. Germline loops: CDR1 LGHNT, CDR2 FRNRAP. V trimming: 4 bases; J trimming: 3 bases; junction bases outside the gene matches: 9. CDR3 length equals 16 residues. This CDR3 is CASGSQTGGVYTEAFF. The CDR3 DNA reads as TGTGCTAGTGGTTCTCAGACAGGGGGTGTTTACACTGAAGCTTTCTTT.

The CDR3: CASSLSPVYEQYV. The CDR3, as DNA: TGTGCCAGCAGTTTATCCCCAGTGTACGAGCAGTACGTC. V and J are TRBV27 and TRBJ2-7, with D hard to call. V gave up 0 bases and J gave up 4 bases, with 7 bases separating them. The length of the CDR3 is 13 residues. Germline CDR1 and CDR2: MNHEY and SMNVEV (reference sequence).